The clone carrying this TCR beta chain was observed at least ten times. The antigen remains undetermined. This sample was included in a study of T cells in Graves' hyperthyroidism and ophthalmopathy. Whole-study results and caveats: In blood, most of the thyroid clonotypes expanded above 0.001 were also present. The model made its ophthalmopathy prediction, and onset followed a median about 6 months later.

V was shortened by 5 bases and J by 3 bases, with 14 bases between the two germline ends. CDR3 length: 14 amino acids. Germline values: CDR1 MDHEN, CDR2 SYDVKM. Amplified TCR beta CDR3 regions came from RNA transcripts. The HTBI primer set was used in a first-round RT-PCR of the TCR CDR3. From the multiplex PCR reads, TCRdb called clonotypes with MiXCR, one entry per CDR3 protein. Among approximately 400,000 distinct CDR3 sequences listed, 15% to 17% were seen once. With a duration under 2 months, the hyperthyroidism was newly diagnosed in patients aged 18 to 65. Each diagnosis was grounded in clinical symptoms, serum thyroxine and TRAb, thyroid ultrasound, and orbital computed tomography.

Sequences were obtained from blood. This sequence joins TRBV28 and TRBJ2-7; possibly TRBD1 for D (5 bases). The TCR sequence derives from a young woman with Graves' hyperthyroidism. The CDR3: CASSPRGPNYEQYF. For the CDR3, the DNA is TGTGCCAGCAGTCCAAGGGGCCCCAACTACGAGCAGTACTTC.